This TCR beta chain derives from a study of blood T cell repertoires in COVID-19. As for the study in general: PBMCs, B-cell-depleted T cells, or T cells were the source of the cDNA or gDNA that made up the material.

Original processing methods: Estimated nucleated cell counts came from reference gene primer amplification. Method: immunoSEQ multiplex PCR; TCRdb's copy keeps in-frame clones and lacks some. V and J calls and clone size follow that table, whereas D and trimming were derived from the DNA. The table shows roughly 180,000 clones, with approximately 85% occurring only once. The CDR3 is made up of 12 amino acids. Trimming took off 3 bases at V and 3 bases at J, with 5 bases between the two ends. This rearrangement joins TRBV12-3 or TRBV12-4 to TRBJ1-1; no firm D call. Input material: peripheral blood. The receptor was derived from a woman in her sixties or seventies with acute or convalescent COVID-19. This chain's CDR3 is CASSFPYTEAFF. DNA of the CDR3: TGTGCCAGCAGTTTTCCGTACACTGAAGCTTTCTTT.